The 18 T cell receptor beta chains reported below all come from one sample, sequenced in a study of T-cell memory formation after mild COVID-19. TCRdb independently ran MiXCR on the 5' RACE reads; one entry per CDR3 protein. Here the sample spans 150,000 to 200,000 distinct CDR3 sequences, about 22% being singletons. Sequenced sample: PBMCs or a T cell subset sorted from them (not recorded which). These receptors were obtained from an adult woman who had mild COVID-19 (a few samples of this study predate the infection). Cell type and time point are not known.

The CDR3 protein is CAGRRGRASEQYF. The DNA for the CDR3 is TGTGCCGGAAGGAGAGGCAGGGCCTCCGAGCAGTACTTC. The chain carries TRBV7-9 and TRBJ2-7; the D gene is possibly TRBD1 (5 bases). The V end was cut by 11 bases, the J end by 6 bases, with 20 bases between. The CDR3 totals 13 residues. The germline gives CDR1 SEHNR, CDR2 FQNEAQ (reference sequence).

This clonotype was found a few times. The chain joins TRBV29-1 to TRBJ1-5; tentative D call: TRBD1 (6 bases). V was trimmed by 4 bases and J by 1 base, leaving 14 bases between them. Germline V gene lookup returns CDR1 SQVTM and CDR2 ANQGSEA. The CDR3 is 15 amino acids. CDR3 sequence (DNA): TGCAGCGTTGTGTCTCCAGGGGACAGCAATCAGCCCCAGCATTTT. It codes for CSVVSPGDSNQPQHF.

Here the CDR3 reads CATSARGGGELFF. The CDR3 nucleotides read TGTGCCACCAGTGCCCGGGGGGGCGGGGAGCTGTTTTTT. This chain connects TRBV24-1 to TRBJ2-2; TRBD2 matches at 8 bases. CDR3 size: 13 residues. Per germline, CDR1 KGHDR and CDR2 SFDVKD. Germline trimming cut 5 bases from V and 7 bases from J; bases unmatched to any gene: 2.

This clonotype was detected many times. The chain recombines TRBV24-1 with TRBJ2-7; D gene uncertain. V dropped 5 bases and J dropped 2 bases, with 12 bases sitting between them. The CDR3 is made up of 14 amino acids. Germline values: CDR1 KGHDR, CDR2 SFDVKD. CDR3: CATSVEGETYEQYF. The CDR3 DNA reads as TGTGCCACCAGTGTCGAAGGCGAAACCTACGAGCAGTACTTC.

The chain uses TRBV30 and TRBJ2-3; D is perhaps TRBD2 (6 bases). Trimming pared 1 base from V and 4 bases from J, leaving 21 bases between. CDR3 length equals 17 residues. Germline V gene sequence: CDR1 GTSNPN, CDR2 SVGIG (reference sequence). In DNA form, the CDR3 reads TGTGCCTGGAGTGCGAAAAAGTTCGGGACTCCCCCAGATACGCAGTATTTT. As protein: CAWSAKKFGTPPDTQYF.

The rearrangement links TRBV28 to TRBJ2-7; tentative D call: TRBD2 (5 bases). The CDR3 spans 11 residues. V lost 10 bases, J lost 7 bases, and 14 bases lay in between. Germline V gene data show CDR1 as MDHEN and CDR2 as SYDVKM. This CDR3 reads CAIEGTGEQYF. The CDR3, as DNA: TGTGCCATAGAGGGAACGGGTGAGCAGTACTTC. Full variable domain (outside the CDR3, taken from reference TRBV28 and TRBJ2-7): DVKVTQSSRYLVKRTGEKVFLECVQDMDHENMFWYRQDPGLGLRLIYFSYDVKMKEKGDIPEGYSVSREKKERFSLILESASTNQTSMYLCAIEGTGEQYFGPGTRLTVT.

V and J are TRBV7-9 and TRBJ2-3; 9 bases fit TRBD1. The CDR3 contains 15 residues. Germline CDR1 and CDR2: SEHNR and FQNEAQ (reference sequence). V lost 3 bases and J lost 3; bases outside the gene matches: 4. CDR3: CASSFGTGLTDTQYF. CDR3 DNA: TGTGCCAGCAGCTTCGGGACAGGGTTGACAGATACGCAGTATTTT.

This clonotype came up a few times. The chain carries TRBV28 and TRBJ2-7; D call uncertain. The V and J ends lost 3 bases and 0 bases respectively, with 6 bases between them. The CDR3 is 13 amino acids. In germline, CDR1 is MDHEN, CDR2 SYDVKM. This CDR3 reads CASSLHDSYEQYF. The CDR3 DNA reads TGTGCCAGCAGTTTGCACGACTCCTACGAGCAGTACTTC.

The chain links TRBV24-1 to TRBJ2-1, with 11 nucleotides matching TRBD2. Germline V gives CDR1 KGHDR, CDR2 SFDVKD. This CDR3 contains 12 residues. J gave up 10 bases and V 7 bases, and 2 bases lay outside the gene matches. CDR3 sequence: CATSGTSGEQFF. The DNA of the CDR3 is TGTGCCACCAGCGGGACTAGCGGAGAGCAGTTCTTC.

This CDR3 is CASSLAGTSGRAGPNNEQFF. The CDR3 DNA reads as TGTGCCAGCAGCTTGGCTGGGACTAGCGGGAGGGCCGGTCCTAACAATGAGCAGTTCTTC. The rearrangement joins TRBV5-6 to TRBJ2-1; TRBD2 agrees at 16 bases. This CDR3 contains 20 residues. Trimming removed 0 bases from V and 5 bases from J; junction bases left unmatched: 11. Germline V CDR1 and CDR2: SGHDT, YYEEEE.

This clonotype was counted a few times. This chain joins TRBV29-1 and TRBJ2-7, with D tentatively TRBD2 (6 bases). Germline-derived CDR1 and CDR2 are SQVTM and ANQGSEA. V was trimmed by 6 bases and J by 0 bases, leaving 9 bases between them. The CDR3 has 12 residues. CDR3 sequence: CSVEEGSYEQYF. The CDR3 DNA reads as TGCAGCGTAGAGGAGGGCTCCTACGAGCAGTACTTC.

The table lists this clonotype with a few counts. The genes are TRBV6-6 and TRBJ1-3; TRBD1 matches at 7 bases. V was clipped by 0 bases and J by 1 base; unmatched bases: 6. CDR1 is MNHNY, CDR2 SVGAGI, per germline (reference sequence). This CDR3 region has 17 residues. The CDR3 DNA is TGTGCCAGCAGTTACTCGAGTGCGACAGGGTCTGGAAACACCATATATTTT. Translating gives CASSYSSATGSGNTIYF.

The table lists this clonotype with a few counts. The chain couples TRBV4-1 to TRBJ1-5; 11 bases map to TRBD1. The J segment lost 5 bases and the V segment lost 3 bases, leaving 9 bases of the junction unmatched. The CDR3 length is 17 residues. Looked up from germline, CDR1 is MGHRA and CDR2 is YSYEKL. The CDR3 bases are TGCGCCAGCAGCCACGCCCCGGGACAGGGGGGTGATCAGCCCCAGCATTTT. This translates into CASSHAPGQGGDQPQHF.

V and J are TRBV7-8 and TRBJ2-1, with D perhaps TRBD2 (5 bases). CDR1 and CDR2 from the germline V gene are SGHVS and FQNEAQ. The CDR3 totals 15 residues. Trimming pared 7 bases from V and 2 bases from J, leaving 15 bases between. CDR3 coding DNA: TGTGCCAGCACCTTGCGGGTGAGTCCCTACAATGAGCAGTTCTTC. Protein product: CASTLRVSPYNEQFF.

The V and J genes are TRBV5-1 and TRBJ2-1, with 11 bases that match TRBD2. V lost 3 bases to trimming and J lost 5 bases; unmatched junction nucleotides: 10. Germline CDR1 reads SGHRS; CDR2 reads YFSETQ. The CDR3 spans 17 residues. The CDR3 nucleotides are TGCGCCAGCAGCTCAAGTACCGGGACTAGCGGAAACAATGAGCAGTTCTTC. Translation gives CASSSSTGTSGNNEQFF.

This clonotype turned up a few times. The chain joins TRBV5-5 to TRBJ1-1, with D uncertain. Germline V lookup: CDR1 SGHKS, CDR2 YYEKEE (reference sequence). The V end lost 2 bases, the J end lost 2 bases, and 16 bases lay between the germline ends. CDR3 length: 16 amino acids. DNA for the CDR3: TGTGCCAGCAGCTTAGGCAGACTCGGAGGAAACACTGAAGCTTTCTTT. This encodes CASSLGRLGGNTEAFF.

The J gene is TRBJ2-7, the V gene TRBV7-9; D gene unclear. Deletions cut 5 bases from V and 0 bases from J, with 5 bases between. This CDR3 contains 12 residues. The germline CDR1 and CDR2 sequences are SEHNR and FQNEAQ (reference sequence). CDR3 DNA sequence: TGTGCCAGCAGCGTCGACTCCTACGAGCAGTACTTC. Translating gives CASSVDSYEQYF.

The chain couples TRBV19 to TRBJ1-1, with D unresolved. With 5 bases removed from V and 2 bases from J, the gap between germline ends came to 9 bases. The CDR3 is 13 residues long. CDR1 and CDR2 (germline): LNHDA, SQIVND (reference sequence). The CDR3 DNA follows: TGTGCCAGTAGTTTCTCAACTAACACTGAAGCTTTCTTT. Translated, it gives CASSFSTNTEAFF.